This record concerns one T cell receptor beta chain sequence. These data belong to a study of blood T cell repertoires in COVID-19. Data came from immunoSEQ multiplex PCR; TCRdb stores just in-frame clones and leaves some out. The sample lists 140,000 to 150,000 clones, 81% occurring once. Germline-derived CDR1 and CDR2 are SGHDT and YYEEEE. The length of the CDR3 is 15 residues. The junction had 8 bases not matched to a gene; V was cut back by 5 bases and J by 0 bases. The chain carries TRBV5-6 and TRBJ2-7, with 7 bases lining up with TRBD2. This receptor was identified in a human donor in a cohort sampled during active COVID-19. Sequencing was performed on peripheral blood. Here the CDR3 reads CASSSTGGSSYEQYF. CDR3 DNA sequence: TGTGCCAGCAGTTCTACGGGAGGAAGCTCCTACGAGCAGTACTTC.